This TCR beta chain was sequenced during a study of blood T cells in healthy people across ages. Overall study context: Every two T cells gave about one barcoded beta molecule via template switching. Whole-study results and caveats: Diversity of TCR beta per million T cells declined in a roughly linear way with age. Fewer expanded clones and more diversity marked long-lived versus aged donors.

This clonotype appeared a few times. The target antigen is unknown. Looked up from germline, CDR1 is MGHRA and CDR2 is YSYEKL. The V end lost 4 bases, the J end lost 4 bases, and 16 bases lay between the germline ends. The CDR3 has 15 amino acids. Sample-barcoded 5' priming and a J-beta primer mix drove a second PCR of roughly 6 to 12 cycles. In TCRdb, the 5' RACE reads were re-called with MiXCR into one record per CDR3 protein. Of more than 650,000 distinct CDR3 sequences in the sample, 50% to 65% were seen once. The chain couples TRBV4-1 to TRBJ1-1; no reliable D call. The origin of this receptor is a man older than 75 in good health. The sample comprised blood. The CDR3 protein is CASSPSLYPGTEAFF. DNA for the CDR3: TGCGCCAGCAGCCCAAGTTTATATCCCGGCACTGAAGCTTTCTTT.